The next 10 T cell receptor beta chains were all read from a single sample in a study of Ad26.COV2.S vaccination and SARS-CoV-2 variants. Sample treatment: 15 to 20 received Ad26.COV2.S at low or high dose, single or two shots; several received placebo; per-sample allocation not given. The investigators took samples on day 63 after the first vaccine or placebo injection. The repertoire was sequenced with immunoSEQ multiplex PCR; TCRdb's copy has only in-frame clones and lacks some. The table shows fewer than 400,000 clones, with 89% occurring only once. The sample here was peripheral blood, taken in a trial of Ad26.COV2.S vaccine versus placebo. These receptors all stem from a person aged 18-60 years who received the Ad26.COV2.S COVID-19 vaccine or a placebo.

For the CDR3, the DNA is TGCAGCGTTGGTACTAGCGGCTCCTACGAGCAGTACTTC. Protein: CSVGTSGSYEQYF. This chain joins TRBV29-1 and TRBJ2-7; 8 positions agree with TRBD2. The CDR3 has 13 amino acids. J was trimmed by 0 bases and V by 4 bases; bases with no gene match: 2. Germline V gene data show CDR1 as SQVTM and CDR2 as ANQGSEA.

This chain joins TRBV12-3 or TRBV12-4 and TRBJ1-2; possible D gene TRBD1, 6 bases. With 5 bases removed from V and 6 bases from J, the gap between germline ends came to 7 bases. This CDR3 has 11 residues. The CDR3 region is CASSQGNGYTF. CDR3 DNA sequence: TGTGCCAGCAGTCAGGGGAATGGCTACACCTTC.

This sequence joins TRBV11-2 and TRBJ2-7, with a tentative D call TRBD1 (6 bases). The V end lost 4 bases, the J end lost 1 base, and 8 bases lay between the germline ends. The CDR3 is made up of 13 amino acids. Germline V lookup: CDR1 SGHAT, CDR2 FQNNGV. CDR3 bases: TGTGCCAGCAGCTACAGGGTTTCCTACGAGCAGTACTTC. Translated, it gives CASSYRVSYEQYF.

The J gene is TRBJ2-5, the V gene TRBV3-1 (or the pseudogene TRBV3-2); no clear D gene. Germline V gene sequence: CDR1 LGHDT, CDR2 YNNKEL (reference sequence). The CDR3 loop spans 13 amino acids. The V end lost 5 bases, the J end lost 7 bases, and 14 bases lay between the germline ends. This chain's CDR3 is CASSSRALGTQYF. For the CDR3, the DNA is TGTGCCAGCAGCTCCCGGGCCTTGGGGACCCAGTACTTC.

Turning to this clone: One junction end disagrees with the germline gene, perhaps due to a read error. The same CDR3 can be traced to other DNA sequences in this sample. The chain couples TRBV20-1 to TRBJ2-1; D call uncertain. Looked up from germline, CDR1 is DFQATT and CDR2 is SNEGSKA (reference sequence). This CDR3 contains 11 residues. The CDR3 DNA sequence: TGCAGTGCTCGAGAATACAATGAGCAGTTCTTC. Encoded protein: CSAREYNEQFF.

This clone was seen a single time. The chain has TRBV2 and TRBJ1-6; the D is unclear. CDR3 size: 15 residues. V shed 2 bases and J shed 0 bases, with 5 bases lying between them. Germline assignment: CDR1 SNHLY and CDR2 FYNNEI. This CDR3 is CASSEQVSYNSPLHF. The DNA for the CDR3 is TGTGCCAGCAGTGAACAAGTCTCCTATAATTCACCCCTCCACTTT.

The CDR3 nucleotides are TGTGCCAGCAGTTACCCAATTGCCTCTCTAGCGGGGGACTCCTACGAGCAGTACTTC. This gives the protein CASSYPIASLAGDSYEQYF. The chain recombines TRBV6-2 or TRBV6-3 with TRBJ2-7; TRBD2 agrees at 10 bases. CDR3 length equals 19 residues. From germline, CDR1 is MNHEY and CDR2 SVGEGT. With 2 bases clipped from V and 0 bases from J, the junction kept 13 bases outside the gene matches.

This chain joins TRBV19 and TRBJ2-3; 12 bases agree with TRBD2. The CDR3 length is 16 residues. Germline lookup yields CDR1 LNHDA and CDR2 SQIVND (reference sequence). The junction had 8 bases not matched to a gene; V was cut back by 5 bases and J by 5 bases. CDR3 nucleotide sequence: TGTGCCAGTAGTCTGACTAGCGGGAGTGGGCAAGATACGCAGTATTTT. Protein product: CASSLTSGSGQDTQYF.

The CDR3 region has the DNA TGTGCCAGCAGCTCGCGGGGTGGGAATTCACCCCTCCACTTT. Protein product: CASSSRGGNSPLHF. This sequence joins TRBV11-3 and TRBJ1-6; D uncertain. There are 14 residues in the CDR3. CDR1 is SGHNT and CDR2 is YENEEA in the germline V gene. The V end lost 4 bases, the J end lost 7 bases, and 11 bases lay between the germline ends.

V is TRBV5-8 and J is TRBJ1-1; no definite D call. This CDR3 spans 14 amino acids. V was shortened by 1 base and J by 3 bases, with 10 bases between the two germline ends. Looked up from germline, CDR1 is SGHTS and CDR2 is YDEGEE. CDR3: CASSLHRGYTEAFF. Here the CDR3 DNA reads TGTGCCAGCAGCTTGCATCGTGGGTACACTGAAGCTTTCTTT. Full variable domain (outside the CDR3, taken from reference TRBV5-8 and TRBJ1-1): EAGVTQSPTHLIKTRGQQATLRCSPISGHTSVYWYQQALGLGLQFLLWYDEGEERNRGNFPPRFSGRQFPNYSSELNVNALELEDSALYLCASSLHRGYTEAFFGQGTRLTVV.